The following is a TCR beta chain sequence with its context. Authors' methods: Cell counts per sample came from amplifying reference gene primers. Profiled with immunoSEQ multiplex PCR; TCRdb holds only in-frame clones, not every one. Clonal size and the V and J genes are those of that table, whereas D and trimming came from the DNA. There are roughly 87,000 clones in the sample; 65% to 85% occur only once, and roughly 17% lies in the top ten. The entry originates in a study of blood T cell repertoires in COVID-19. On the study more broadly: COVID-19 samples from acute and convalescent phases originated in the United States, Italy and Spain.

The CDR3 is 15 amino acids. Germline V CDR1 and CDR2: KGHDR, SFDVKD. Trimming removed 7 bases from V and 0 bases from J; junction bases left unmatched: 7. The chain employs TRBV24-1 and TRBJ1-2; the match to TRBD1 covers 7 bases. This TCR came from a woman aged 55-69 years with acute or convalescent COVID-19. Source material: peripheral blood. The CDR3 DNA reads TGTGCCACCAGAAGCACCAGGGGGACTAACTATGGCTACACCTTC. Amino acid sequence: CATRSTRGTNYGYTF.